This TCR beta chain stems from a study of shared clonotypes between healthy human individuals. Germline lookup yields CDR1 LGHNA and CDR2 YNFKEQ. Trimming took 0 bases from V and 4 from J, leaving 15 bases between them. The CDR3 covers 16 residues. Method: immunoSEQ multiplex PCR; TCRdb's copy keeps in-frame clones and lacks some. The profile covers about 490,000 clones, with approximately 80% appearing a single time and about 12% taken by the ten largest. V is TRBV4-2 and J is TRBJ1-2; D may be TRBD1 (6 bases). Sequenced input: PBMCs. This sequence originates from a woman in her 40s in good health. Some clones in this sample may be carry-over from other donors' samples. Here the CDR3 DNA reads TGTGCCAGCAGCCAAGAGGCACAGGGAGATGCCTATGGCTACACCTTC. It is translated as CASSQEAQGDAYGYTF.